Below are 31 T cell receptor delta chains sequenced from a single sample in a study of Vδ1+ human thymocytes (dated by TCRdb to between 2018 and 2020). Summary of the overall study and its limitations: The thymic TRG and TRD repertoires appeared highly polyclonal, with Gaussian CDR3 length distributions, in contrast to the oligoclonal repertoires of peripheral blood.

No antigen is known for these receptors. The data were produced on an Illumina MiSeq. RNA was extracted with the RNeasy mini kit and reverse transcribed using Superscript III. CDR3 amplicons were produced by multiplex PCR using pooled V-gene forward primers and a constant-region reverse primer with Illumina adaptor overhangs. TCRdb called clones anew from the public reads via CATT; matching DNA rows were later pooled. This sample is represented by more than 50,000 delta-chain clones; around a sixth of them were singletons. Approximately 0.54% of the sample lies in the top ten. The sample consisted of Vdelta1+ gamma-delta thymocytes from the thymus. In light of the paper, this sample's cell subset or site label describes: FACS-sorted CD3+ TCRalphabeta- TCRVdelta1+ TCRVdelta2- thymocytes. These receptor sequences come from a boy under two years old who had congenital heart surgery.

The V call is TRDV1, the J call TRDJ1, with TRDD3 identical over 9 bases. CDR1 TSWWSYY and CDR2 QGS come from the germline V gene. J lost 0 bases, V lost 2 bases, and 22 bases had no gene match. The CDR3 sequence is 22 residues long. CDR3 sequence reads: CALGEGKRRPFTAGGYTDKLIF. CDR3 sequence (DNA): TGTGCTCTTGGGGAAGGCAAGAGAAGGCCCTTCACAGCTGGGGGATACACCGATAAACTCATCTTT.

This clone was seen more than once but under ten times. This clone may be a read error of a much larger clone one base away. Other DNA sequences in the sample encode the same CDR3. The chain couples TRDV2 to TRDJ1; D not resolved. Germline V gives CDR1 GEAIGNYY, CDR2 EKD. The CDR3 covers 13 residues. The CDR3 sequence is CACDPTDDDKLIF. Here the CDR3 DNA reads TGTGCATGTGACCCAACCGACGACGATAAACTCATCTTT.

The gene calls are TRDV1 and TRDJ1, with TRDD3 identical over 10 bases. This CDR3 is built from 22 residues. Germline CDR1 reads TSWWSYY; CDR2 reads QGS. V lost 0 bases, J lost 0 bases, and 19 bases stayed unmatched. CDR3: CALGELNLPGKGDTGYTDKLIF. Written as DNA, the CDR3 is TGTGCTCTTGGGGAACTGAACCTACCCGGAAAGGGGGATACGGGGTACACCGATAAACTCATCTTT.

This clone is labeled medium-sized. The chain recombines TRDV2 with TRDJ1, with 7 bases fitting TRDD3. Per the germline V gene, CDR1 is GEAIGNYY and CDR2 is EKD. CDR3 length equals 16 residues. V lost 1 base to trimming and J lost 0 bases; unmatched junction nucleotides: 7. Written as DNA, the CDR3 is TGTGCCTGTGACACTAATGGGGGACCTTACACCGATAAACTCATCTTT. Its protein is CACDTNGGPYTDKLIF.

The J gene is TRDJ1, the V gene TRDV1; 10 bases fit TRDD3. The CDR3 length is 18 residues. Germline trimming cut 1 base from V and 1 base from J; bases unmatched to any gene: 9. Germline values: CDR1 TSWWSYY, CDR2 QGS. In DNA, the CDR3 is TGTGCTCTTGGGGAACCATTCCTAGACTGGGGGATCACCGATAAACTCATCTTT. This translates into CALGEPFLDWGITDKLIF.

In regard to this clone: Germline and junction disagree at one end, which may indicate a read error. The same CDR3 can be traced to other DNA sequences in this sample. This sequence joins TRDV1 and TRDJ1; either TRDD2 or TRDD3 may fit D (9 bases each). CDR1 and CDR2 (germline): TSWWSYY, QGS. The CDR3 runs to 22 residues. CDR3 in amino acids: CALGESQPSYVDWGTYTDKLIF. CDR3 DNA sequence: TGTGCTCTTGGGGAATCCCAGCCTTCCTACGTTGACTGGGGGACGTACACCGATAAGCTCATCTTC.

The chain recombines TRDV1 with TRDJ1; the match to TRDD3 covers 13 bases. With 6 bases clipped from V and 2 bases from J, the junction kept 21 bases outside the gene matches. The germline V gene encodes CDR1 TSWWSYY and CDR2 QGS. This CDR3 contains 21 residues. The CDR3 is CALGTSYLKLGDTQKTDKLIF. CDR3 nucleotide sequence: TGTGCTCTTGGAACTTCCTACTTGAAACTGGGGGATACGCAGAAGACCGATAAACTCATCTTT.

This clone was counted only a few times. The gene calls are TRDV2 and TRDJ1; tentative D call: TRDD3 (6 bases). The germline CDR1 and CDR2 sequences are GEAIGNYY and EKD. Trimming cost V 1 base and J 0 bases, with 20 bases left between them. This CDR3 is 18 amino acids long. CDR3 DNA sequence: TGTGCCTGTGACACTAGGGCCCATACTGGGACGTACACCGATAAACTCATCTTT. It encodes CACDTRAHTGTYTDKLIF.

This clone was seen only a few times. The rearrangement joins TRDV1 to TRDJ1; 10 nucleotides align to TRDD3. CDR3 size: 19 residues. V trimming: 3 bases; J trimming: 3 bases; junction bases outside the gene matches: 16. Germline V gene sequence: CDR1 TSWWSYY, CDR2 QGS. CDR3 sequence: CALGDVKRGTGGLSDKLIF. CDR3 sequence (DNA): TGTGCTCTTGGGGACGTCAAACGTGGTACTGGGGGATTATCCGATAAACTCATCTTT.

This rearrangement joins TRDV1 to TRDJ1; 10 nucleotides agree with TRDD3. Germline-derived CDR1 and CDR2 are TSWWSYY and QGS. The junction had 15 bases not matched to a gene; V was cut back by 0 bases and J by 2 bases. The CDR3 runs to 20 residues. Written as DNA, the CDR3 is TGTGCTCTTGGGGAACTAGTTGCTAAATACTGGGGGATTCGTACCGATAAACTCATCTTT. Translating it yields CALGELVAKYWGIRTDKLIF.

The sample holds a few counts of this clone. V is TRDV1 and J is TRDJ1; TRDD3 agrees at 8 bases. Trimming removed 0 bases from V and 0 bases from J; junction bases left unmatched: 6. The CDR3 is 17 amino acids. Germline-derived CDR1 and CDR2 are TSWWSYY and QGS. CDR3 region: CALGELGRLGDTDKLIF. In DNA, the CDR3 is TGTGCTCTTGGGGAACTAGGTAGACTGGGGGACACCGATAAACTCATCTTT.

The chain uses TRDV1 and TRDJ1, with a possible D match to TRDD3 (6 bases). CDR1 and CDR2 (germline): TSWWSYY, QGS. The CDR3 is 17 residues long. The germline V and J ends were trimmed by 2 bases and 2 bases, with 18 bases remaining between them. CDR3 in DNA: TGTGCTCTTGGGGAAGTAGTAGTTCTGGGGCGGACCGATAAACTCATCTTT. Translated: CALGEVVVLGRTDKLIF.

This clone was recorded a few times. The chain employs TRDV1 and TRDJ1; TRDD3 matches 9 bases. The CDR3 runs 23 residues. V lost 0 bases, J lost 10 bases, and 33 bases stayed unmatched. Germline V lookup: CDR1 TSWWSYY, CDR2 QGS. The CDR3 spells CALGELSGTGGLGDSQRSHGLIF. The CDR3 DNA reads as TGTGCTCTTGGGGAACTTAGTGGCACGGGAGGGCTGGGGGATTCACAGCGCTCACATGGACTCATCTTT.

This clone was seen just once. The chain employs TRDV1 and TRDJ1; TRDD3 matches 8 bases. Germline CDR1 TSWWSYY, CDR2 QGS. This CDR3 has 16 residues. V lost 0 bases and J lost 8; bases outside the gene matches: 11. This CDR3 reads CALGELLGGLGDKLIF. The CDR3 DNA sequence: TGTGCTCTTGGGGAACTCTTGGGAGGTCTGGGGGACAAACTCATCTTT.

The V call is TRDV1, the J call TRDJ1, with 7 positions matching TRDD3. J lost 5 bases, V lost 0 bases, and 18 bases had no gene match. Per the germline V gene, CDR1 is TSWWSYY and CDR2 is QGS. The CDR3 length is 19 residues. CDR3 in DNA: TGTGCTCTTGGGGAACTGGTGGACTTCCCTCTACTGGGGAAAGATAAACTCATCTTT. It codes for CALGELVDFPLLGKDKLIF.

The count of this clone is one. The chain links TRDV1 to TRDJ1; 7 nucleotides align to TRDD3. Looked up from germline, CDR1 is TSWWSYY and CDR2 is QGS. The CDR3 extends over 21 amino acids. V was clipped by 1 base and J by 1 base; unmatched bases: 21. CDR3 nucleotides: TGTGCTCTTGGGGAACGATTAAAAAGGAGGGGGATTACGCTTCGCACCGATAAACTCATCTTT. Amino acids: CALGERLKRRGITLRTDKLIF.

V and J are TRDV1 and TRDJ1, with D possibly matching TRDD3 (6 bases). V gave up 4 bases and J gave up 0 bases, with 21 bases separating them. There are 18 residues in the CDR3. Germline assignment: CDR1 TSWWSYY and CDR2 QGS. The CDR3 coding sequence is TGTGCTCTTGGGGGGATCTACCCGACTGGGAAGTACACCGATAAACTCATCTTT. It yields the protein CALGGIYPTGKYTDKLIF.

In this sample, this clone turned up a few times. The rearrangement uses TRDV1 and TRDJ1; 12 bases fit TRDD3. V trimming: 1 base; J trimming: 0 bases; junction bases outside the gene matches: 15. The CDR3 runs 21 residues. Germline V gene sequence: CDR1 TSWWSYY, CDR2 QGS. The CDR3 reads CALGEPASLGDTLGYTDKLIF. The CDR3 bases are TGTGCTCTTGGGGAACCCGCCTCCCTGGGGGATACGCTAGGGTACACCGATAAACTCATCTTT.

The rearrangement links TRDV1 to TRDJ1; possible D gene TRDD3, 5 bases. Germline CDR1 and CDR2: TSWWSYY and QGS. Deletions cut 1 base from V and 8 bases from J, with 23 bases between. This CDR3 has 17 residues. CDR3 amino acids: CALGEQVLPPYWKKLIF. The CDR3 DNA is TGTGCTCTTGGGGAACAGGTGCTGCCCCCTTACTGGAAGAAACTCATCTTT.

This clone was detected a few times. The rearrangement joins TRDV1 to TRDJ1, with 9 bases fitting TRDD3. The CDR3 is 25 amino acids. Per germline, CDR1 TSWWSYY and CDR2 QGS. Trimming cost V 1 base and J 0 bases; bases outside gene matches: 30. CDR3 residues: CALGERPNPWGMRESRPRDTDKLIF. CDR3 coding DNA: TGTGCTCTTGGGGAACGCCCCAACCCCTGGGGGATGAGGGAATCCCGCCCTCGGGACACCGATAAACTCATCTTT.

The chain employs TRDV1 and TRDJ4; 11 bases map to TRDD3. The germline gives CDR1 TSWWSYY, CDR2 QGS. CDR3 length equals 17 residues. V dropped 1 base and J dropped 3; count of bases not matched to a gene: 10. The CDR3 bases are TGTGCTCTTGGGGAACCGTTCCTACTGGGGGATATCGGACCCCTGATCTTT. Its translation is CALGEPFLLGDIGPLIF.

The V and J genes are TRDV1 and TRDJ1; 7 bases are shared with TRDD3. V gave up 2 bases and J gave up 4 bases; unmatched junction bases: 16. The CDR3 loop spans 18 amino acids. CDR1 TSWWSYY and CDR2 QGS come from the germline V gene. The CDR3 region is CALGEIYMGGWRCDKLIF. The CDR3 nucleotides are TGTGCTCTTGGGGAAATCTATATGGGGGGATGGAGGTGCGATAAACTCATCTTT.

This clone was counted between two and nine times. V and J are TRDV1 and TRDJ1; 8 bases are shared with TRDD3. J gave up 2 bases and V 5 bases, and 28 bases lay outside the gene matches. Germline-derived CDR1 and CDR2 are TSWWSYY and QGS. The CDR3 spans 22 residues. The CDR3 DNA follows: TGTGCTCTTGGGTTCCGGGGGCCTTCGAGGGGATACTATTCCCTAAGGACCGATAAACTCATCTTT. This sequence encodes CALGFRGPSRGYYSLRTDKLIF.

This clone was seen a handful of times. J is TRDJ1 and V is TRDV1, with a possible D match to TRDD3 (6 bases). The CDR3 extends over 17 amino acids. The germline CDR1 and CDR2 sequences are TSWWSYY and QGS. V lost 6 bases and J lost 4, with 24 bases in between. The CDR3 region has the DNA TGTGCTCTTGGCAGTTTTACTGGTGGATACATAGGCGATAAACTCATCTTT. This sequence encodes CALGSFTGGYIGDKLIF.

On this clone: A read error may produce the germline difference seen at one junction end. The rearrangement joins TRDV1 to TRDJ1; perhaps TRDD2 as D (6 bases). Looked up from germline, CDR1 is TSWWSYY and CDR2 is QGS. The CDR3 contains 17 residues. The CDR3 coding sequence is TGTGCTCTTGGGGAACCTACTACGGGATCCTACACCGTTAAACTCATCTTT. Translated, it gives CALGEPTTGSYTVKLIF.

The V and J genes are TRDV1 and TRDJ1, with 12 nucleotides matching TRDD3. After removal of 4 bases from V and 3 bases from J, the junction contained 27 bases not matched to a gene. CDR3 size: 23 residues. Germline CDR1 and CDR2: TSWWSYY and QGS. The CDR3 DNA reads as TGTGCTCTTGGGGTCCTTCCTACGTGGGTTACTGGGGGATACTTTTATTGTTCCGATAAACTCATCTTT. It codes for CALGVLPTWVTGGYFYCSDKLIF.

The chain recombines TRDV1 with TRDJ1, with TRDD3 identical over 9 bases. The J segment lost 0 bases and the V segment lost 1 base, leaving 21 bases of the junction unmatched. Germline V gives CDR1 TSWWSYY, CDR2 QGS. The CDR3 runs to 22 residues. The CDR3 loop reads CALGEPLRTTGGHHLYTDKLIF. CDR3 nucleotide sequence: TGTGCTCTTGGGGAACCCCTACGGACCACTGGGGGACACCACCTCTACACCGATAAACTCATCTTT.

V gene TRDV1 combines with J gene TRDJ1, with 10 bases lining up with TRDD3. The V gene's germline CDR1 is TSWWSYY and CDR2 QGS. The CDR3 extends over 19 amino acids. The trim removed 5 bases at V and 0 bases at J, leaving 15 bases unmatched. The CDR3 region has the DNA TGTGCTCTTGGGATAACACCGTACTGGGGGATTCAGGACACCGATAAACTCATCTTT. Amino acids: CALGITPYWGIQDTDKLIF.

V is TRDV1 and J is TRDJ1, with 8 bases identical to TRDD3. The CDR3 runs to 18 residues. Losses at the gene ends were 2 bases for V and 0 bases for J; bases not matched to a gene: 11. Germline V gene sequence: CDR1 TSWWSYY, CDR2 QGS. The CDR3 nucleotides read TGTGCTCTTGGGGAAATCTCCATACTGGGGGCTTACACCGATAAACTCATCTTT. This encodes CALGEISILGAYTDKLIF.

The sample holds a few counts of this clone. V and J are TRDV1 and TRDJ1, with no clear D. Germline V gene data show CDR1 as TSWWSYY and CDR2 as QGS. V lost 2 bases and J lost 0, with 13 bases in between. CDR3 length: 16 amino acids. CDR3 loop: CALGERGFTYTDKLIF. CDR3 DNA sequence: TGTGCTCTTGGGGAAAGGGGTTTCACCTACACCGATAAACTCATCTTT.

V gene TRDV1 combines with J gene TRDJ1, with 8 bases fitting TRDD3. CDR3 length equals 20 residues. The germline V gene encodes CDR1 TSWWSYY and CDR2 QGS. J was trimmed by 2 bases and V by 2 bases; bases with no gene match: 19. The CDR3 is CALGEYPYVGYGVGTDKLIF. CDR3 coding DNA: TGTGCTCTTGGGGAATACCCCTACGTGGGATACGGAGTGGGTACCGATAAACTCATCTTT.